The following is a T cell receptor beta chain sequence with its context. The entry originates in a study of blood T cell repertoires in COVID-19. Here immunoSEQ multiplex PCR was the method, and the copy in TCRdb shows in-frame clones only, minus some. In the table there are 490,000 or so clones, about 85% of which are singletons. V dropped 8 bases and J dropped 8; count of bases not matched to a gene: 6. The CDR3 has 12 residues. CDR1 is SNHLY, CDR2 FYNNEI, per germline. The origin of this receptor is an older woman who had recovered from COVID-19. The sequenced sample consisted of PBMCs or T cells enriched from blood (not recorded which). This chain joins TRBV2 and TRBJ1-2; TRBD1 agrees at 9 bases. CDR3 nucleotide sequence: TGTGCCAGCGGTCAGACAGGGGGAGGCTACACCTTC. It yields the protein CASGQTGGGYTF.